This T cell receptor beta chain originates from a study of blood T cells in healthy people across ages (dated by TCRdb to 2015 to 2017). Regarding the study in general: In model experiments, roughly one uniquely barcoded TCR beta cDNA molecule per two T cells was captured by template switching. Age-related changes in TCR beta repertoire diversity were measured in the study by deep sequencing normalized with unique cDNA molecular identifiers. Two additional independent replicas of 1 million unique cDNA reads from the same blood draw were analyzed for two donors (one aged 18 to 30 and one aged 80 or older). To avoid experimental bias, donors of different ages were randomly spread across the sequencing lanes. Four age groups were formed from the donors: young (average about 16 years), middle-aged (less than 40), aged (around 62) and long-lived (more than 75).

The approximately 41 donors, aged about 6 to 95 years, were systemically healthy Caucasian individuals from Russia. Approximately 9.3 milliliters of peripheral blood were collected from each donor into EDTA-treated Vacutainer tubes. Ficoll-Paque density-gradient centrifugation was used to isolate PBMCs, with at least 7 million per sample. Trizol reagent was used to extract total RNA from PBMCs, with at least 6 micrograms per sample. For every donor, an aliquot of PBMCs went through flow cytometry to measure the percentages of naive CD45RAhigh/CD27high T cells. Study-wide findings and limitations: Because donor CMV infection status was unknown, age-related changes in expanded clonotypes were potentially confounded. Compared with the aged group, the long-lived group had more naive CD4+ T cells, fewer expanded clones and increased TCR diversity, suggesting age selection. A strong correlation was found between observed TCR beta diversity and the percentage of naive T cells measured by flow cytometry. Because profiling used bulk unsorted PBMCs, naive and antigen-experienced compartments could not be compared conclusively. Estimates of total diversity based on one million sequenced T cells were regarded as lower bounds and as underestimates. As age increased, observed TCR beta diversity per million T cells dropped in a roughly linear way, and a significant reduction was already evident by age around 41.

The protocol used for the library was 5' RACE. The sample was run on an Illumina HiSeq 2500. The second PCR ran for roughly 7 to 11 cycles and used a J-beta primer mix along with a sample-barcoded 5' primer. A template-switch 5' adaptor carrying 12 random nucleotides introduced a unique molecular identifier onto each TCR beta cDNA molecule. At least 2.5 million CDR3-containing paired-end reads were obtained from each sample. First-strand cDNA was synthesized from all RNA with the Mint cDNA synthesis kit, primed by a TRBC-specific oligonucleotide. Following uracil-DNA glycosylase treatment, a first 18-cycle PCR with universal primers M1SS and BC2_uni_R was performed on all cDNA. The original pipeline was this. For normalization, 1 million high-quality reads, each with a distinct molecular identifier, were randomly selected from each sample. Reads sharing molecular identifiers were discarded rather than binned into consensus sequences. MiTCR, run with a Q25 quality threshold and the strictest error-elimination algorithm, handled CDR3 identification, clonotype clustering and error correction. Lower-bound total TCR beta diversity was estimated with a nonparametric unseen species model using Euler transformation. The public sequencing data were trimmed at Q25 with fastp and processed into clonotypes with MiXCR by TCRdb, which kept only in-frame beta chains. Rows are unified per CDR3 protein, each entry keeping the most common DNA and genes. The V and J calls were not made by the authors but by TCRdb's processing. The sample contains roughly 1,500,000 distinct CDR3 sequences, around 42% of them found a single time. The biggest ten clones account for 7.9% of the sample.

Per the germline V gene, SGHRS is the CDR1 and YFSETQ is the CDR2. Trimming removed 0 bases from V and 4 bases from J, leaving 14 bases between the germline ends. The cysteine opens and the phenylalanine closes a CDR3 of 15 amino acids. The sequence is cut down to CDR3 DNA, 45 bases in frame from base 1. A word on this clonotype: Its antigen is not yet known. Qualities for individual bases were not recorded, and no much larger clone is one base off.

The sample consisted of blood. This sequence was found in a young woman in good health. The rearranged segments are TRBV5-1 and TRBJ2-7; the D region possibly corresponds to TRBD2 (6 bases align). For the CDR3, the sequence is CASSLAHGRGYEQYF. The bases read TGCGCCAGCAGCTTGGCCCACGGGAGAGGGTACGAGCAGTACTTC.